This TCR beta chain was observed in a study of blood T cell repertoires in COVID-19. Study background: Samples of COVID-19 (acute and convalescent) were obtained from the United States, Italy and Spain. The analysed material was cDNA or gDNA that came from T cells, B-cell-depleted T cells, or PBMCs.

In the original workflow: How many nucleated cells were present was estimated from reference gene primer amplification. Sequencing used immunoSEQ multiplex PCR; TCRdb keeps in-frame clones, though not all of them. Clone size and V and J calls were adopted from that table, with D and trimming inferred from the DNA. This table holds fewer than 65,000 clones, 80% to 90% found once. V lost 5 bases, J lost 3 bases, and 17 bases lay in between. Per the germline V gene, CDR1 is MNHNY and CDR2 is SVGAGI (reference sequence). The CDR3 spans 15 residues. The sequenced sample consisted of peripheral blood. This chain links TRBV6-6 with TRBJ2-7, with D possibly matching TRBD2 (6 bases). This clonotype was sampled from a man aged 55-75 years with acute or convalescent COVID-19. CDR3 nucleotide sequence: TGTGCCAGCAGTCCCCGGGGGATGGGATTCTACGAGCAGTACTTC. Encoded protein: CASSPRGMGFYEQYF.